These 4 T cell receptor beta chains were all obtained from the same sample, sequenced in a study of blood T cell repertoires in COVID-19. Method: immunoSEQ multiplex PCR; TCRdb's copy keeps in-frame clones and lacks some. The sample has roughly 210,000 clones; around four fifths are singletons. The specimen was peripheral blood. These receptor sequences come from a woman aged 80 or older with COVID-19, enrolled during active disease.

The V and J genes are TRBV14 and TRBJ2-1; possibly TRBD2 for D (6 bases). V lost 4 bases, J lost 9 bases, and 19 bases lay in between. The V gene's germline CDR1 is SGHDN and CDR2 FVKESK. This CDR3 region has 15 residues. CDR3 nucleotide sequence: TGTGCCAGCAGCCTTTATGTGGGGACTCAGGGTGAGCAGTTCTTC. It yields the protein CASSLYVGTQGEQFF.

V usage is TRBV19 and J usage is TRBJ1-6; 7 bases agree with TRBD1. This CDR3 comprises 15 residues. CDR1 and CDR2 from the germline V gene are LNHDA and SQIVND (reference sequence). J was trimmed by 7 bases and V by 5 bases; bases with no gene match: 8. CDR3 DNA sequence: TGTGCCAGTAGTGGGTTAGGGGGCGCGAATTCACCCCTCCACTTT. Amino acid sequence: CASSGLGGANSPLHF.

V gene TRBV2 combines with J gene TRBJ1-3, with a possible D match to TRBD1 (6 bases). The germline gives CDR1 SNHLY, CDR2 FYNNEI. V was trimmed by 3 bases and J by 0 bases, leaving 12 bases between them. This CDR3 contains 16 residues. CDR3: CASSERGSTSGNTIYF. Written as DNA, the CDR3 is TGTGCCAGCAGTGAGAGGGGGTCTACCTCTGGAAACACCATATATTTT.

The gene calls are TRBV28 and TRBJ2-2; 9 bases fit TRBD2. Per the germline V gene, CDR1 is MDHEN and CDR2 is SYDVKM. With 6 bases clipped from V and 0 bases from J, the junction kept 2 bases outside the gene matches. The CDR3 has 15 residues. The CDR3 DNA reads TGTGCCAGCAGGCGGGGGGGTGCGAACACCGGGGAGCTGTTTTTT. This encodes CASRRGGANTGELFF.